Below are 24 T cell receptor beta chains sequenced from a single sample in a study of immune evolution from preneoplasia to lung adenocarcinoma. Generated by immunoSEQ multiplex PCR, the TCRdb table keeps only in-frame clones and is missing some. In the table there are approximately 7,600 clones, approximately 72% of which are singletons. Material: FFPE lung adenocarcinoma in situ tissue. The receptors stem from a donor aged 70 or over with lung adenocarcinoma. Some clones in this sample may be carry-over from other donors' samples.

This rearrangement joins TRBV7-2 to TRBJ1-4; D unresolved. Trimming left V 6 bases short and J 4 bases short, with 12 bases between. Germline CDR1 SGHTA, CDR2 FQGNSA. The CDR3 consists of 14 residues. CDR3 bases: TGTGCCAGCAGGGTCTCCGACCTTAATGAAAAACTGTTTTTT. It encodes CASRVSDLNEKLFF.

This chain joins TRBV27 and TRBJ2-1; D is uncertain. Per germline, CDR1 MNHEY and CDR2 SMNVEV (reference sequence). V lost 6 bases to trimming and J lost 2 bases, with 14 bases between them. The CDR3 sequence is 15 residues long. The DNA for the CDR3 is TGTGCCAGCAGCCACGCGGATACCCCCTACAATGAGCAGTTCTTC. It specifies CASSHADTPYNEQFF.

CDR3 residues: CASSLVGDTQYF. CDR3 sequence (DNA): TGTGCCAGCAGCTTAGTTGGAGATACGCAGTATTTT. The gene calls are TRBV11-1 and TRBJ2-3; D is undetermined. V was trimmed by 1 base and J by 5 bases, leaving 4 bases between them. The germline V gene has CDR1 SGHAT and CDR2 FQDESV (reference sequence). The CDR3 extends over 12 amino acids.

The gene calls are TRBV5-4 and TRBJ1-1, with a tentative D call TRBD1 (5 bases). Germline CDR1 and CDR2: SGHNT and YYREEE (reference sequence). V lost 4 bases and J lost 0, with 10 bases in between. The CDR3 length is 14 residues. CDR3 protein: CASSRGFLNTEAFF. The DNA for the CDR3 is TGTGCCAGCAGCCGGGGGTTCCTGAACACTGAAGCTTTCTTT.

V gene TRBV15 combines with J gene TRBJ1-5, with D perhaps TRBD1 (5 bases). CDR1 LNHNV and CDR2 YYDKDF come from the germline V gene (reference sequence). The length of the CDR3 is 15 residues. V lost 0 bases and J 3 bases, leaving 9 bases between the germline ends. As DNA, the CDR3 is TGTGCCACCAGCAGAGATCGACAGTTCAATCAGCCCCAGCATTTT. It encodes CATSRDRQFNQPQHF.

The CDR3 sequence is CASRAATGDNNEKLFF. In DNA, the CDR3 is TGTGCCAGCAGAGCCGCGACAGGGGACAATAATGAAAAACTGTTTTTT. This chain connects TRBV7-2 to TRBJ1-4; TRBD1 matches at 8 bases. J lost 4 bases, V lost 6 bases, and 10 bases had no gene match. Germline CDR1 SGHTA, CDR2 FQGNSA. This CDR3 has 16 amino acids.

The chain links TRBV29-1 to TRBJ2-7; D may correspond to TRBD1 or TRBD2 (5 bases each). This CDR3 region has 13 residues. In germline, CDR1 is SQVTM, CDR2 ANQGSEA. V was trimmed by 6 bases and J by 7 bases, leaving 19 bases between them. CDR3 in DNA: TGCAGCGTCGCCCGGGACCCAGGTCGGGAGCAGTACTTC. This gives the protein CSVARDPGREQYF.

This rearrangement joins TRBV29-1 to TRBJ2-1; maybe TRBD1 (7 bases). V shed 7 bases and J shed 0 bases, with 13 bases lying between them. This CDR3 has 14 amino acids. Germline V gene data show CDR1 as SQVTM and CDR2 as ANQGSEA. The CDR3 region is CSASQGGSYNEQFF. The CDR3 DNA reads as TGCAGCGCTTCCCAGGGGGGCTCCTACAATGAGCAGTTCTTC.

J is TRBJ2-1 and V is TRBV6-1; D not certain. The germline V gene encodes CDR1 MNHNS and CDR2 SASEGT. V was cut by 0 bases and J by 6 bases, with 9 bases left in between. This CDR3 is built from 14 residues. The CDR3 bases are TGTGCCAGCAGTGAAGCCTCACCCATCAATGAGCAGTTCTTC. It codes for CASSEASPINEQFF.

This clone was found once. The chain joins TRBV21-1 to TRBJ1-1. TRBV21-1 is noted as a pseudogene. The length of the CDR3 is 14 residues. In DNA, the CDR3 is TGTGCCAGCATCCAGGAGGGGAGGGACACTGAAGCTTTCTTT. This translates into CASIQEGRDTEAFF.

This chain links TRBV7-9 with TRBJ1-5, with TRBD1 matching 7 bases. The CDR3 is made up of 15 amino acids. Germline CDR1 SEHNR, CDR2 FQNEAQ (reference sequence). With V trimmed by 5 bases and J by 2 bases, 6 bases remained unmatched. CDR3 residues: CASSKTGMGNQPQHF. In nucleotides, the CDR3 is TGTGCCAGCAGCAAGACAGGGATGGGCAATCAGCCCCAGCATTTT.

This chain uses TRBV5-1 with TRBJ1-2; D is unresolved. Germline loops: CDR1 SGHRS, CDR2 YFSETQ. The CDR3 length is 12 residues. The germline V and J ends were trimmed by 2 bases and 3 bases, with 5 bases remaining between them. The DNA of the CDR3 is TGCGCCAGCAGCTTAGGCGACTATGGCTACACCTTC. Translated: CASSLGDYGYTF.

In this sample, this clone turned up a few times. The chain links TRBV2 to TRBJ1-1, with D tentatively TRBD1 (5 bases). Trimming took 1 base from V and 1 from J, leaving 7 bases between them. Germline V gives CDR1 SNHLY, CDR2 FYNNEI. The CDR3 covers 14 residues. The CDR3 coding sequence is TGTGCCAGCAGTGAAGTAGGGACGAACACTGAAGCTTTCTTT. Translation gives CASSEVGTNTEAFF.

The DNA for the CDR3 is TGTGCCAGCAGCGCATCAGGAGGATTTGGAAACACCATATATTTT. Its translation is CASSASGGFGNTIYF. The chain couples TRBV7-3 to TRBJ1-3; D is ambiguous. In germline, CDR1 is SGHTA, CDR2 FQGTGA. This CDR3 contains 15 residues. Between the trimmed V and J ends, which lost 5 bases and 3 bases, there was a span of 14 bases.

The rearrangement links TRBV29-1 to TRBJ1-1; D gene unclear. This CDR3 has 12 residues. Between the trimmed V and J ends, which lost 3 bases and 1 base, there was a span of 6 bases. In germline, CDR1 is SQVTM, CDR2 ANQGSEA. The CDR3 region is CSVEFTNTEAFF. The CDR3 coding sequence is TGCAGCGTTGAGTTCACGAACACTGAAGCTTTCTTT.

The CDR3 bases are TGTGCCAGCAGTGTTACGGGGGGCACTGAAGCTTTCTTT. Translated: CASSVTGGTEAFF. V is TRBV2 and J is TRBJ1-1; D might be TRBD1 (5 bases). Per germline, CDR1 SNHLY and CDR2 FYNNEI. The CDR3 is 13 residues long. The V end was cut by 4 bases, the J end by 4 bases, with 10 bases between.

This clone was seen more than once but under ten times. The genes are TRBV5-1 and TRBJ2-1; a possible D gene is TRBD1 (6 bases). CDR1 is SGHRS and CDR2 is YFSETQ in the germline V gene. This CDR3 is 14 amino acids long. V was pared by 4 bases and J by 6 bases, with 14 bases between. CDR3: CASSRAEGGNEQFF. The CDR3, as DNA: TGCGCCAGCAGCAGGGCAGAAGGGGGCAATGAGCAGTTCTTC.

The V and J genes are TRBV18 and TRBJ1-6, with 9 bases lining up with TRBD1. The CDR3 sequence is 13 residues long. The trim removed 8 bases at V and 6 bases at J, leaving 2 bases unmatched. Germline V gene lookup returns CDR1 KGHSH and CDR2 LQKENI. CDR3 DNA sequence: TGTGCCAGCCGGGACAGGGCTAATTCACCCCTCCACTTT. Translating it yields CASRDRANSPLHF.

V usage is TRBV7-9 and J usage is TRBJ2-7; the match to TRBD2 covers 11 bases. V gave up 5 bases and J gave up 2 bases; unmatched junction bases: 5. Germline loops: CDR1 SEHNR, CDR2 FQNEAQ (reference sequence). The CDR3 loop spans 15 amino acids. CDR3 nucleotides: TGTGCCAGCAGCGTGACTAGCGGGGTCCCCTACGAGCAGTACTTC. It specifies CASSVTSGVPYEQYF.

This chain uses TRBV12-5 with TRBJ1-2; D gene ambiguous. The CDR3 is made up of 12 amino acids. Trimming pared 8 bases from V and 0 bases from J, leaving 7 bases between. CDR1 LGHNT and CDR2 FRNRAP come from the germline V gene. The CDR3, as DNA: TGTGCTAGTAGCCGGTCTAACTATGGCTACACCTTC. Its protein is CASSRSNYGYTF.

This clone was detected a few times. The chain joins TRBV28 to TRBJ1-1; possible D gene TRBD1, 5 bases. Germline V gene data show CDR1 as MDHEN and CDR2 as SYDVKM. Deletions cut 3 bases from V and 0 bases from J, with 11 bases between. The CDR3 is 15 amino acids. CDR3 residues: CASSFLGTVNTEAFF. The CDR3, as DNA: TGTGCCAGCAGTTTTCTGGGGACGGTGAACACTGAAGCTTTCTTT.

The gene calls are TRBV5-6 and TRBJ1-1; D is undetermined. This CDR3 is 14 amino acids long. Per germline, CDR1 SGHDT and CDR2 YYEEEE. With 4 bases removed from V and 7 bases from J, the gap between germline ends came to 17 bases. The DNA of the CDR3 is TGTGCCAGCAGCCCCCGTGACTGGGCCCTTGAAGCTTTCTTT. The encoded protein is CASSPRDWALEAFF.

The chain joins TRBV6-1 to TRBJ1-5, with D possibly matching TRBD1 (6 bases). Trimming took off 8 bases at V and 4 bases at J, with 18 bases between the two ends. Per germline, CDR1 MNHNS and CDR2 SASEGT. The CDR3 sequence is 15 residues long. CDR3 nucleotide sequence: TGTGCCAGCGGGGGCCTAGATCCCCGGAATCAGCCCCAGCATTTT. Its protein product is CASGGLDPRNQPQHF.

This chain connects TRBV4-1 to TRBJ2-7, with TRBD2 identical over 10 bases. This CDR3 has 16 residues. The germline V gene encodes CDR1 MGHRA and CDR2 YSYEKL. V gave up 4 bases and J gave up 5 bases; unmatched junction bases: 11. The CDR3 coding sequence is TGCGCCAGCAGCCGGGAACGAGCGGGAGGGCATCACGAGCAGTACTTC. Protein: CASSRERAGGHHEQYF.